One sample yielded the 8 T cell receptor beta chains listed below, sequenced in a study of CD8 T cells in ankylosing spondylitis. Overall study results and limits: Within ankylosing spondylitis blood, a TCR beta motif made up of roughly eight highly homologous variants appeared to be characteristic.

TCRdb passed the 5' RACE reads through MiXCR, listing each CDR3 protein once. Seen here are about 540,000 distinct CDR3 sequences, 9.5% to 15% observed once, and the top ten hold almost 7%. What these receptors recognize is not known. The sequencing sample was made of blood, either unsorted or a sorted T cell fraction (not recorded which). Receptor source: a male donor with ankylosing spondylitis.

This clonotype was picked up a small number of times. This rearrangement joins TRBV4-2 to TRBJ2-3; 10 bases agree with TRBD2. CDR1 and CDR2 from the germline V gene are LGHNA and YNFKEQ. This CDR3 has 17 amino acids. V lost 4 bases, J lost 0 bases, and 7 bases stayed unmatched. CDR3 bases: TGTGCCAGCAGCCTGGGACTAGCGCGTACTAGCACAGATACGCAGTATTTT. As protein: CASSLGLARTSTDTQYF.

The CDR3: CASSGPGLAGAGEQFF. CDR3 DNA: TGTGCCAGCAGTGGCCCGGGACTAGCGGGAGCTGGTGAGCAGTTCTTC. The rearrangement links TRBV6-4 to TRBJ2-1, with 14 bases fitting TRBD2. Per germline, CDR1 MRHNA and CDR2 SNTAGT. V lost 4 bases and J lost 9; bases outside the gene matches: 8. CDR3 length: 16 residues.

The chain is built from TRBV11-1 and TRBJ2-1; tentative D call: TRBD2 (6 bases). CDR1 and CDR2 from the germline V gene are SGHAT and FQDESV (reference sequence). The V and J ends lost 5 bases and 2 bases respectively, with 16 bases between them. The CDR3 contains 16 residues. The CDR3, as DNA: TGTGCCAGCAGCGCCCTGGGAGGTAGCGCCTACAATGAGCAGTTCTTC. This gives the protein CASSALGGSAYNEQFF.

In this sample, this clonotype turned up many times. This chain joins TRBV12-3 or TRBV12-4 and TRBJ2-7; D is uncertain. CDR3 size: 12 residues. The V gene lost 5 bases and the J gene lost 4 bases, with 9 bases spanning the gap. CDR3 sequence (DNA): TGTGCCAGCAGTAGCCTGGGGTACGAGCAGTACTTC. It specifies CASSSLGYEQYF.

This chain connects TRBV11-3 to TRBJ2-1; 12 bases match TRBD2. Germline V lookup: CDR1 SGHNT, CDR2 YENEEA. CDR3 size: 15 residues. V was pared by 3 bases and J by 7 bases, with 4 bases of the junction left unmatched. In DNA, the CDR3 is TGTGCCAGCAGCTTCTCCGGGACTAGCGGGAATGAGCAGTTCTTC. Its translation is CASSFSGTSGNEQFF. The full variable domain, with the rest looked up from reference TRBV11-3 and TRBJ2-1, is EAGVVQSPRYKIIEKKQPVAFWCNPISGHNTLYWYLQNLGQGPELLIRYENEEAVDDSQLPKDRFSAERLKGVDSTLKIQPAELGDSAVYLCASSFSGTSGNEQFFGPGTRLTVL.

This clonotype was observed at least ten times. V gene TRBV7-9 combines with J gene TRBJ2-5, with TRBD2 identical over 7 bases. The V gene's germline CDR1 is SEHNR and CDR2 FQNEAQ (reference sequence). V gave up 5 bases and J gave up 4 bases; unmatched junction bases: 4. The CDR3 runs 13 residues. The DNA of the CDR3 is TGTGCCAGCAGCCGTAGCGGGTTAGAGACCCAGTACTTC. Translating gives CASSRSGLETQYF.

This clonotype occurred a few times. J is TRBJ2-1 and V is TRBV20-1, with 7 bases identical to TRBD1. The junction had 5 bases not matched to a gene; V was cut back by 1 base and J by 2 bases. Germline V gene lookup returns CDR1 DFQATT and CDR2 SNEGSKA (reference sequence). The CDR3 is made up of 15 amino acids. The CDR3 bases are TGCAGTGCTAGAGTCCCCGGGACAGCCTACAATGAGCAGTTCTTC. Amino acid sequence: CSARVPGTAYNEQFF.

V usage is TRBV3-1 and J usage is TRBJ1-4, with 7 bases aligning to TRBD1. Germline trimming cut 6 bases from V and 10 bases from J; bases unmatched to any gene: 5. Germline V lookup: CDR1 LGHDT, CDR2 YNNKEL (reference sequence). This CDR3 contains 12 residues. CDR3 region: CASSYRGGKLFF. The CDR3 nucleotides read TGTGCCAGCAGTTACAGGGGAGGAAAACTGTTTTTT. Full variable domain (missing parts from reference TRBV3-1 and TRBJ1-4): DTAVSQTPKYLVTQMGNDKSIKCEQNLGHDTMYWYKQDSKKFLKIMFSYNNKELIINETVPNRFSPKSPDKAHLNLHINSLELGDSAVYFCASSYRGGKLFFGSGTQLSVL.